What follows describes a single T cell receptor beta chain. No antigen is known for it. This record belongs to a study of T cell responses to AZD1222 COVID-19 vaccine. Whole-study findings and limits: Vaccine-related CD4 TCRs covered spike, predominating at 160-218 and 743-854. Reports say nearly half of spike-specific TCRs go after unmutated variant regions. Donors in the cohort were predominantly white British and more often female, and clonal diversity was possibly underestimated. The study sampled repertoires only after the peak T cell response.

Trimming stripped 5 bases from V and 2 bases from J, with 9 bases between. CDR1 MDHEN and CDR2 SYDVKM come from the germline V gene. This CDR3 spans 13 amino acids. Repertoires were generated with immunoSEQ multiplex PCR, while TCRdb's copy carries only in-frame clones and drops some. Of fewer than 90,000 clones detected, just over 85% appear once; the ten largest clones hold approximately 5.6%. Sequencing was performed on peripheral blood, taken 28 days after the second AZD1222 dose. This clonotype was obtained from an adult who received the AZD1222 COVID-19 vaccine. The V gene is TRBV28, the J gene TRBJ1-2, with D perhaps TRBD1 (5 bases). The CDR3 sequence is CASSGTRNYGYTF. The CDR3 coding sequence is TGTGCCAGCAGTGGGACCCGCAACTATGGCTACACCTTC.